This T cell receptor beta chain was retrieved from a study of blood T cells in healthy people across ages. Study-level findings and limits: Per-million-T-cell TCR beta diversity fell roughly linearly with age. From one million sequenced T cells, diversity estimates were lower bounds.

This clonotype was seen at least ten times. Its cognate antigen is unknown. The germline CDR1 and CDR2 sequences are MDHEN and SYDVKM. The length of the CDR3 is 14 residues. Trimming pared 5 bases from V and 5 bases from J, leaving 15 bases between. Sample-barcoded 5' priming and a J-beta primer mix drove a second PCR of roughly 6 to 12 cycles. MiXCR, applied by TCRdb to the 5' RACE reads, yields one record per CDR3 protein. The repertoire holds roughly 800,000 distinct CDR3 sequences, with about 34% as singletons. The sequenced sample consisted of blood. The sequence derives from a man between 18 and 29 years old in good health. This chain uses TRBV28 with TRBJ2-5; weak D call: TRBD1 (6 bases). For the CDR3, the DNA is TGTGCCAGCAGTACCCCGGACAGAATGGAGACCCAGTACTTC. Its translation: CASSTPDRMETQYF.